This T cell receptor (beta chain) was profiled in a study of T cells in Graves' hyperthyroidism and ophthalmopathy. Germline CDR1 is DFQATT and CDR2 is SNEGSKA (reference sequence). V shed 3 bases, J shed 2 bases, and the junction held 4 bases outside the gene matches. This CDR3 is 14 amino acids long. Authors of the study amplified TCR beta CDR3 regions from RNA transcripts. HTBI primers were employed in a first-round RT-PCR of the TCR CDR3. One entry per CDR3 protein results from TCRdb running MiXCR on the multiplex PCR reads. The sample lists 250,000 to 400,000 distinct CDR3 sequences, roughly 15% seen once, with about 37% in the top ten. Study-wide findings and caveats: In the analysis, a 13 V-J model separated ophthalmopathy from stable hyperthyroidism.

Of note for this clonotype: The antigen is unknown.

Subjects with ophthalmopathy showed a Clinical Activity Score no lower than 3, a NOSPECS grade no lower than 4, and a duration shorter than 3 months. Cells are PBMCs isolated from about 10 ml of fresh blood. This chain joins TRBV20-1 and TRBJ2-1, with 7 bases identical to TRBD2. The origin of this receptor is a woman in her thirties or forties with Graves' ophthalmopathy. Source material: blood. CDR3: CSASEGGTYNEQFF. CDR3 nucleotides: TGCAGTGCTAGCGAGGGAGGGACCTACAATGAGCAGTTCTTC.